This passage covers 16 T cell receptor beta chains from one sample sequenced in a study of T cells in localized non-small cell lung cancer. Only in-frame clones appear in the TCRdb table, and some are missing; sequencing was by immunoSEQ multiplex PCR. Of fewer than 40,000 clones detected, 93% appear once; the ten largest clones hold approximately 7.9%. Sequencing was performed on peripheral blood, taken before any cancer treatment. The receptors shown here come from an older female donor with stage I lung adenocarcinoma.

CDR3: CAGLESGSGETQYF. The CDR3 DNA follows: TGTGCCGGTTTGGAAAGCGGGAGTGGGGAGACCCAGTACTTC. The chain uses TRBV6-1 and TRBJ2-5, with 8 bases fitting TRBD2. Germline trimming cut 11 bases from V and 5 bases from J; bases unmatched to any gene: 13. This CDR3 contains 14 residues. Germline V gene data show CDR1 as MNHNS and CDR2 as SASEGT.

The chain links TRBV10-3 to TRBJ2-1, with D tentatively TRBD1 (5 bases). The CDR3 loop spans 12 amino acids. Germline V gene lookup returns CDR1 ENHRY and CDR2 SYGVKD. V lost 6 bases to trimming and J lost 7 bases, with 10 bases between them. CDR3 residues: CAISPQGNEQFF. CDR3 coding DNA: TGTGCCATCAGCCCCCAGGGTAATGAGCAGTTCTTC.

The chain links TRBV4-3 to TRBJ2-1, with TRBD2 matching over 11 bases. Germline CDR1 reads LGHNA; CDR2 reads YSLEER. The J segment lost 3 bases and the V segment lost 0 bases, leaving 4 bases of the junction unmatched. CDR3 length: 17 residues. In DNA, the CDR3 is TGCGCCAGCAGCCAAGACGCGGGGACTAGCGGCTACAATGAGCAGTTCTTC. Amino acids: CASSQDAGTSGYNEQFF.

The rearrangement uses TRBV2 and TRBJ2-1; 9 bases line up with TRBD2. The CDR3 covers 16 residues. V trimming: 2 bases; J trimming: 7 bases; junction bases outside the gene matches: 9. Germline V CDR1 and CDR2: SNHLY, FYNNEI. The chain's CDR3 is CASSELGAGGSNEQFF. The CDR3 DNA sequence: TGTGCCAGCAGTGAACTCGGAGCGGGGGGTAGTAATGAGCAGTTCTTC.

The rearrangement uses TRBV27 and TRBJ1-2, with D possibly matching TRBD1 (5 bases). The CDR3 has 14 amino acids. The germline V and J ends were trimmed by 0 bases and 4 bases, with 9 bases remaining between them. Germline CDR1 reads MNHEY; CDR2 reads SMNVEV (reference sequence). CDR3 in DNA: TGTGCCAGCAGTTTATCCCCAGGGATCTATGGCTACACCTTC. Translation gives CASSLSPGIYGYTF.

The V and J genes are TRBV5-6 and TRBJ2-5, with 8 bases that match TRBD2. Germline V gives CDR1 SGHDT, CDR2 YYEEEE. CDR3 length: 16 amino acids. The V and J ends lost 2 bases and 2 bases, in that order; junction bases with no gene match: 8. CDR3 loop: CASSFRGTRPQETQYF. The CDR3 DNA reads as TGTGCCAGCAGCTTTAGGGGGACTAGGCCTCAAGAGACCCAGTACTTC.

The gene calls are TRBV21-1 and TRBJ2-3; the D call TRBD1 from the table was never checked on the DNA. TRBV21-1 is a pseudogene segment. The CDR3 consists of 16 residues. CDR3 DNA sequence: TGTGCCAGCAGCAACGGGGACATTCTTGGAACAGATACGCAGTATTTT. As protein: CASSNGDILGTDTQYF.

This chain joins TRBV5-6 and TRBJ1-5; 7 bases are shared with TRBD1. This CDR3 is built from 14 residues. CDR1 is SGHDT, CDR2 YYEEEE, per germline. The V gene end was trimmed by 4 bases and the J gene end by 4 bases; junction bases not matched to a gene: 5. DNA for the CDR3: TGTGCCAGCAGCGCCTCAGGGGGGAATCAGCCCCAGCATTTT. Translation gives CASSASGGNQPQHF.

The V and J genes are TRBV30 and TRBJ2-2, with 8 bases fitting TRBD2. Per germline, CDR1 GTSNPN and CDR2 SVGIG (reference sequence). The CDR3 is made up of 16 amino acids. The CDR3 DNA reads TGTGCGGGGGGTTACGGGACTAGTGACTACACCGGGGAGCTGTTTTTT. The encoded protein is CAGGYGTSDYTGELFF. The full variable domain, in which reference TRBV30 and TRBJ2-2 provide the parts outside the CDR3, is SQTIHQWPATLVQPVGSPLSLECTVEGTSNPNLYWYRQAAGRGLQLLFYSVGIGQISSEVPQNLSASRPQDRQFILSSKKLLLSDSGFYLCAGGYGTSDYTGELFFGEGSRLTVL.

V usage is TRBV19 and J usage is TRBJ2-5; D gene uncertain. The V gene's germline CDR1 is LNHDA and CDR2 SQIVND (reference sequence). V was cut by 3 bases and J by 3 bases, with 8 bases left in between. This CDR3 comprises 13 residues. The CDR3 bases are TGTGCCAGTAGTATGGGTGGGAAAGAGACCCAGTACTTC. Its protein product is CASSMGGKETQYF.

The chain combines TRBV5-6 with TRBJ2-7; TRBD1 matches at 8 bases. The CDR3 is 14 residues long. Losses at the gene ends were 3 bases for V and 5 bases for J; bases not matched to a gene: 7. CDR1 is SGHDT, CDR2 YYEEEE, per germline. The CDR3 sequence is CASSWPGGNDEQYF. Here the CDR3 DNA reads TGTGCCAGCAGCTGGCCAGGGGGCAACGACGAGCAGTACTTC.

This clone is a singleton in its sample. J is TRBJ1-1 and V is TRBV29-1; 8 bases match TRBD1. The CDR3 covers 14 residues. V trimming: 7 bases; J trimming: 1 base; junction bases outside the gene matches: 8. Looked up from germline, CDR1 is SQVTM and CDR2 is ANQGSEA. CDR3 region: CSARQGAENTEAFF. In DNA form, the CDR3 reads TGCAGCGCACGGCAGGGGGCTGAGAACACTGAAGCTTTCTTT.

In the case of this clone: One junction end does not reproduce the germline sequence, and a read error may be involved. V is TRBV19 and J is TRBJ1-6, with TRBD1 identical over 11 bases. Germline values: CDR1 LNHDA, CDR2 SQIVND (reference sequence). The CDR3 is 16 residues long. CDR3 nucleotides: TGTGCCGGTAGCAACCTCGGACAGGGGGCAAATTCACCCCTCCACTTT. This gives the protein CAGSNLGQGANSPLHF.

This chain joins TRBV30 and TRBJ1-5, with D possibly being TRBD1 (6 bases). Trimming removed 0 bases from V and 3 bases from J, with 12 bases in between. CDR1 GTSNPN and CDR2 SVGIG come from the germline V gene (reference sequence). The CDR3 totals 15 residues. The CDR3 loop reads CAWSVRGLNNQPQHF. The CDR3 DNA follows: TGTGCCTGGAGTGTACGGGGGCTGAACAATCAGCCCCAGCATTTT.

The DNA of the CDR3 is TGTGCCAGTAGTATGCGGCAGAGCTCCTACAATGAGCAGTTCTTC. Its translation: CASSMRQSSYNEQFF. The chain carries TRBV19 and TRBJ2-1; D gene uncertain. Per the germline V gene, CDR1 is LNHDA and CDR2 is SQIVND (reference sequence). V dropped 3 bases and J dropped 0 bases, with 9 bases sitting between them. The CDR3 runs 15 residues.

This sequence joins TRBV6-1 and TRBJ2-7, with TRBD2 matching over 7 bases. Germline trimming cut 4 bases from V and 2 bases from J; bases unmatched to any gene: 20. The CDR3 consists of 19 residues. The germline gives CDR1 MNHNS, CDR2 SASEGT. CDR3 sequence: CASSARLADGAGITYEQYF. DNA for the CDR3: TGTGCCAGCAGTGCACGTCTCGCAGATGGAGCGGGGATAACCTACGAGCAGTACTTC.